The sequence of this TCR beta chain was determined in a study of T cells after yellow fever vaccination (dated by TCRdb to between 2018 and 2021). At the level of the whole study: Libraries from fractions with low cell numbers were prepared with the SMART-Seq v4 Ultra Low Input RNA kit. To follow T-cell clones before and after primary and booster YFV17D yellow fever vaccination, bulk TCR alpha and beta repertoires were sequenced over time. Two healthy male donors, one aged 18 to 30 and one aged 30 to 40 years, made up the cohort. Blood was drawn at multiple timepoints before and after primary and secondary immunization, with bulk PBMC replicates and cell subsets isolated. Overall results and qualifications from the work: FACS-sorted repertoires could contain abundant contaminating clonotypes from the bulk population, so computational filtering was required. Because the study included only two donors, the extent to which the findings can be generalized is limited. After the booster, most clones that had expanded after primary vaccination were detected again (almost 97% of CD4 and more than 85% of CD8), suggesting broad maintenance of memory. A small fraction of clonotypes showed up in both the CD4 and CD8 compartments, probably as a result of convergent recombination. Compared with the primary T-cell response, the secondary T-cell response was faster but weaker, reaching its peak on day 5 rather than on day 15.

The sample's treatment or condition label, decoded: live attenuated yellow fever vaccine strain. A standard Ficoll-Paque protocol was used to isolate PBMCs from peripheral blood. Dynabeads CD4 and CD8 positive selection kits were used to isolate the CD4 and CD8 T-cell fractions. TriZol was used to extract RNA from bulk PBMCs, from CD4 and CD8 fractions, and from dextramer-positive and dextramer-negative fractions. TCR cDNA was synthesized by 5'RACE template switching, through which a universal primer site and unique molecular identifiers were introduced. Priming of cDNA synthesis was performed from both the TCR alpha and TCR beta constant segments. Libraries were amplified in two PCR steps, with sample barcodes and sequencing adapters added in the second step. Sequencing of libraries was performed on Illumina HiSeq 2500 (2x100 bp) or NovaSeq (2x150 bp). On the study's bioinformatics: MIGEC handled demultiplexing of reads and collapsing into UMI consensus sequences, while MiXCR performed V(D)J alignment. Using edgeR on replicate PBMC samples, clonotypes were called vaccine-responding if FDR was below 0.01 and the log2 fold change was above 5 up to day 15. Each bulk clonotype was labeled CD4 or CD8 based on which sequenced repertoire, CD4 or CD8, contained the clonotype at higher abundance. The public reads were reanalyzed by TCRdb: fastp trimming at Q25, MiXCR alignment, in-frame beta chains only. Rows are unified per CDR3 protein, each entry keeping the most common DNA and genes. These V and J calls are TCRdb output, not the study's own analysis. For this sample the table gives under 250,000 distinct CDR3 sequences, of which 6.9% were detected only once. The ten largest clonotypes hold roughly 0.93% of the sample.

The table lists this clonotype with a count of one. Its target antigen remains unknown. No much larger clone is present one base from it, and per-base qualities are unavailable. One read represents weak support. The germline V gene specifies SGHTA as CDR1 and FQGNSA as CDR2. Spanning cysteine to phenylalanine, the CDR3 consists of 15 amino acids. The read is trimmed to its CDR3 DNA, 45 bases read in frame from base 1. The germline V end is reduced by 9 bases and the J end by 3 bases; junction bases left unmatched: 11. The V and J segments used are TRBV7-2 and TRBJ2-1; 7 bases in the middle match TRBD2. The specimen comprised CD4+ T cells sorted from PBMCs, sampled 15 days after the yellow fever booster vaccination. The clonotype comes from a man in his thirties or forties who received the YFV17D yellow fever vaccine. The DNA sequence is given as TGTGCCAGAAGCGCGCTAGCGGCTATCTACAATGAGCAGTTCTTC. This is translated as CARSALAAIYNEQFF.